This entry concerns a single TCR beta chain. Antigen unknown. The data derive from a study of blood T cells in healthy people across ages. A sample-barcoded 5' primer and a J-beta primer mix were used in a second PCR of roughly 7 to 11 cycles. Every cDNA molecule bore a tag from a template-switch adaptor containing 12 random nucleotides. At least 3 million CDR3-containing paired-end reads were obtained per sample. TCRdb redid the calling of the 5' RACE reads with MiXCR, one entry per CDR3 protein. The data contain about 680,000 distinct CDR3 sequences, 45% to 50% of them seen just once; the ten biggest clones take up roughly 30%. Notes on the study in general: Using unsorted PBMCs precluded a conclusive naive versus antigen-experienced comparison. Changes in expanded clonotypes were possibly confounded, as the CMV status of donors was unknown.

V dropped 2 bases and J dropped 8; count of bases not matched to a gene: 6. The germline CDR1 and CDR2 sequences are SGHTA and FQGNSA. The CDR3 is 15 residues long. The specimen sequenced was blood. The sequence derives from a woman aged 55 to 70 in good health. This chain links TRBV7-2 with TRBJ2-1; 10 bases map to TRBD2. DNA of the CDR3: TGTGCCAGCAGCTTATTCCTAGCGGGAGAGGATGAGCAGTTCTTC. It is translated as CASSLFLAGEDEQFF. Full variable domain (outside the CDR3, taken from reference TRBV7-2 and TRBJ2-1): GAGVSQSPSNKVTEKGKDVELRCDPISGHTALYWYRQSLGQGLEFLIYFQGNSAPDKSGLPSDRFSAERTGGSVSTLTIQRTQQEDSAVYLCASSLFLAGEDEQFFGPGTRLTVL.